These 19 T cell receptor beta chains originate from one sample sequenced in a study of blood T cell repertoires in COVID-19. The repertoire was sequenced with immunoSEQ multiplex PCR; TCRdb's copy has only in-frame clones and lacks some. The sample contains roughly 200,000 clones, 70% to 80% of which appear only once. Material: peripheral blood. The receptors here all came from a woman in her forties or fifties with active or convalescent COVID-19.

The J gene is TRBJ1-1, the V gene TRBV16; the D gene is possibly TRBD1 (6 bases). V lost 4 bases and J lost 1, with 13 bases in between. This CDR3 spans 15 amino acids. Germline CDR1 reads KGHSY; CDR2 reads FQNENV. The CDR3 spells CASSPARGQNTEAFF. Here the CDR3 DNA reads TGTGCCAGCAGCCCCGCCAGGGGCCAGAACACTGAAGCTTTCTTT.

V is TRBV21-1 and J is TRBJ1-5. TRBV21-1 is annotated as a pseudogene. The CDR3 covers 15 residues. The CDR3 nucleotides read TGTGCCAGCAGCAAATGGGAGAATGGAAATCAGCCCCAGCATTTT. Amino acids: CASSKWENGNQPQHF.

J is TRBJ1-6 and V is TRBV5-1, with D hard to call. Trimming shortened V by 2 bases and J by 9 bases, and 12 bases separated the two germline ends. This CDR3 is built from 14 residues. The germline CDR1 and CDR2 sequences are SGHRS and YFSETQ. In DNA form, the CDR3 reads TGCGCCAGCAGCTTCGGAGATGCGCCTTCACCCCTCCACTTT. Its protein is CASSFGDAPSPLHF.

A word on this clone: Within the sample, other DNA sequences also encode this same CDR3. The CDR3 DNA reads as TGTGCCTGGAGTCTCGCGGGAGTAGGTGAGACCCAGTACTTC. It translates to CAWSLAGVGETQYF. The chain couples TRBV30 to TRBJ2-5, with TRBD2 identical over 7 bases. Germline V CDR1 and CDR2: GTSNPN, SVGIG (reference sequence). CDR3 length equals 14 residues. Trimming removed 2 bases from V and 5 bases from J; junction bases left unmatched: 8.

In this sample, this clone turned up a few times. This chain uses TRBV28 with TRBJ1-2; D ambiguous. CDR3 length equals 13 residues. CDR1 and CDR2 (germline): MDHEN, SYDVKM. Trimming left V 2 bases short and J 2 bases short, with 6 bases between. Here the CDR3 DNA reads TGTGCCAGCAGTTTAGGCAAAAACTATGGCTACACCTTC. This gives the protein CASSLGKNYGYTF.

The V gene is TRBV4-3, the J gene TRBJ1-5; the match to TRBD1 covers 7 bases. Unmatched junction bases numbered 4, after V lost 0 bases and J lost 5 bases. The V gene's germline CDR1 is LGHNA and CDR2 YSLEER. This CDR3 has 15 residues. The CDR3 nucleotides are TGCGCCAGCAGCCAAGAGGGCAGGGGGGATCAGCCCCAGCATTTT. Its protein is CASSQEGRGDQPQHF.

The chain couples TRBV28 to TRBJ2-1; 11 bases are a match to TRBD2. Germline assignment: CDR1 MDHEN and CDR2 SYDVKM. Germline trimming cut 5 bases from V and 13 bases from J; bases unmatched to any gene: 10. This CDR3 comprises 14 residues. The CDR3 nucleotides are TGTGCCAGCAGTCCCCCCGGGACTAGCGGTCACCAGTTCTTC. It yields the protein CASSPPGTSGHQFF.

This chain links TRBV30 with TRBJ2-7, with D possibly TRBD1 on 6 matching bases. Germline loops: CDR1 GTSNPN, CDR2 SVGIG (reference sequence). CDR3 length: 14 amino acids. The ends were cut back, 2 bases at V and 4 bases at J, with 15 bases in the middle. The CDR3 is CAWSYVPGEYEQYF. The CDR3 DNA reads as TGTGCCTGGAGTTACGTGCCAGGGGAATACGAGCAGTACTTC.

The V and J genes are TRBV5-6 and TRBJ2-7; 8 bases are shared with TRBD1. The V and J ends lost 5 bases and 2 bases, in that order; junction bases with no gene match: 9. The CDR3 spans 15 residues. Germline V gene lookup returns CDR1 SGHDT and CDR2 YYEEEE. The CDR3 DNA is TGTGCCAGCAGTCGAGGGACAGGTAGAGCCTACGAGCAGTACTTC. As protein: CASSRGTGRAYEQYF.

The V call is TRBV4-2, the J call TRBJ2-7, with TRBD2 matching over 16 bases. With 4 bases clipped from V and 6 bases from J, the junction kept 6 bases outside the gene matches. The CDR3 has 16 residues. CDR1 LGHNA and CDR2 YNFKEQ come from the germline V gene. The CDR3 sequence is CASSRAGLAGGPEQYF. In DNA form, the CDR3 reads TGTGCCAGCAGCCGCGCGGGACTAGCGGGAGGGCCCGAGCAGTACTTC.

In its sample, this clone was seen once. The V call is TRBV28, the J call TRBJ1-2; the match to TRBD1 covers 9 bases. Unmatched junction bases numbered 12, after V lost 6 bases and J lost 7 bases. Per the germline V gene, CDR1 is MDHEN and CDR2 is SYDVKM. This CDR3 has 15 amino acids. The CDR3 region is CASRSQGASTSGYTF. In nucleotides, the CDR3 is TGTGCCAGCAGGTCACAGGGGGCGTCTACTTCTGGCTACACCTTC.

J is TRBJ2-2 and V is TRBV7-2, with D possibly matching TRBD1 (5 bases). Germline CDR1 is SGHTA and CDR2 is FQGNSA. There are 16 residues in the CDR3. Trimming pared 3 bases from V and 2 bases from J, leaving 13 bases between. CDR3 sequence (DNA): TGTGCCAGCAGCTTCCAAGGACACCGTAACACCGGGGAGCTGTTTTTT. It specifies CASSFQGHRNTGELFF.

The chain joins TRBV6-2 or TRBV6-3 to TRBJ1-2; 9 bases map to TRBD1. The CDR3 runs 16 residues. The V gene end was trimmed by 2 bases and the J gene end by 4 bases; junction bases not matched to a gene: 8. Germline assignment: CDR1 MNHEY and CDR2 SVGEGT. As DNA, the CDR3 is TGTGCCAGCAGTTACGGAGGGGACAGGGAGCCCTATGGCTACACCTTC. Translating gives CASSYGGDREPYGYTF.

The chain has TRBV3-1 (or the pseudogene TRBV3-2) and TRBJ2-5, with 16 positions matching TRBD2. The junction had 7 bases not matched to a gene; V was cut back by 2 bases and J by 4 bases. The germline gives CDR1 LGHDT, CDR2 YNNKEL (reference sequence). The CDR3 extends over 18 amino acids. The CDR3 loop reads CASSQPGLAGGPRETQYF. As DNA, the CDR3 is TGTGCCAGCAGCCAACCGGGACTAGCGGGGGGGCCGAGAGAGACCCAGTACTTC.

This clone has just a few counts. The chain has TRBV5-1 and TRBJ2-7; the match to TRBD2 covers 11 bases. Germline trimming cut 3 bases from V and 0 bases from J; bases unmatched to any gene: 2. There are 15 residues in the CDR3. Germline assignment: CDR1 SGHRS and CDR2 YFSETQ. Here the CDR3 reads CASSSGTSGSYEQYF. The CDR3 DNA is TGCGCCAGCAGCTCCGGGACTAGCGGCTCCTACGAGCAGTACTTC.

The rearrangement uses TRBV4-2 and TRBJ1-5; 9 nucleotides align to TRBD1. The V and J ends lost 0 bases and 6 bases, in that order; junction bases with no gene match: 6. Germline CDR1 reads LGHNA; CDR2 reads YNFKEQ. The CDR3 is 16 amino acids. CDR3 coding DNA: TGTGCCAGCAGCCAAGATCCGGGACAGGGTGGTCAGCCCCAGCATTTT. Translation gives CASSQDPGQGGQPQHF.

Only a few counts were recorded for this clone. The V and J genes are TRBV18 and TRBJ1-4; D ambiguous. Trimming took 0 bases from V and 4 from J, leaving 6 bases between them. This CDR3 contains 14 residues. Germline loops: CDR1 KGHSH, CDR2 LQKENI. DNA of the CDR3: TGTGCCAGCTCACCACCGAACATTAATGAAAAACTGTTTTTT. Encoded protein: CASSPPNINEKLFF.

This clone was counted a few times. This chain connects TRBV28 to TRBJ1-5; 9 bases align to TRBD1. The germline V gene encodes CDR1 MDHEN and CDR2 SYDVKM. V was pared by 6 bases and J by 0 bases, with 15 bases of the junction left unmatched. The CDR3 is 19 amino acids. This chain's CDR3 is CASRKATGGSLISNQPQHF. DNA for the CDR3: TGTGCCAGCAGAAAAGCTACAGGGGGCTCTCTGATTAGCAATCAGCCCCAGCATTTT.

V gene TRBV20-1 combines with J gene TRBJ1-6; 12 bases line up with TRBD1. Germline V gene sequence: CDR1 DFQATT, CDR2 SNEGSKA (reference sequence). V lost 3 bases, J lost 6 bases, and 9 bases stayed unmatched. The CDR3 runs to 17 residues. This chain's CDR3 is CSASLGQGASGNSPLHF. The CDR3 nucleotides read TGCAGTGCTAGTCTGGGACAGGGGGCGAGCGGTAATTCACCCCTCCACTTT.